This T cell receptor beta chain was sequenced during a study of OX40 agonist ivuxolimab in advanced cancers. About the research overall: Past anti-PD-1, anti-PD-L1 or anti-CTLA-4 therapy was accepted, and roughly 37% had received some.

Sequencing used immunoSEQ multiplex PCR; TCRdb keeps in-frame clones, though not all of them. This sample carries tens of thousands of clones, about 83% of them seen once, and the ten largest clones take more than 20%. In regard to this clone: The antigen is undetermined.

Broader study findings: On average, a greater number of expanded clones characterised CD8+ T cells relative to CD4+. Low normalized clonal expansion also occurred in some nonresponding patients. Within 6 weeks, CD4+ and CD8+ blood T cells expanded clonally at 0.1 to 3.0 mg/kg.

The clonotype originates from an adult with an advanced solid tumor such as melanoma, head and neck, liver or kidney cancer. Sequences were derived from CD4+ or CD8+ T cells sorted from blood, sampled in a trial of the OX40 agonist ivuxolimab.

The CDR3 DNA reads as TGTGCCAGCAGCCAAGAAGCGGGGGGGCCAGATACGCAGTATTTT. This encodes CASSQEAGGPDTQYF. The chain recombines TRBV4-2 with TRBJ2-3; 10 bases match TRBD2. Looked up from germline, CDR1 is LGHNA and CDR2 is YNFKEQ. V was pared by 0 bases and J by 4 bases, with 1 base of the junction left unmatched. The CDR3 spans 15 residues.